What follows describes a single T cell receptor (beta chain). This sample is drawn from a study of blood T cell repertoires in COVID-19. In Cohort 3, a recovered donor had either two negative PCRs, clearance, or symptom resolution. Data came from immunoSEQ multiplex PCR; TCRdb stores just in-frame clones and leaves some out. The table lists around 130,000 clones, around 88% of them singletons, with under 2.5% in the top ten. V lost 3 bases, J lost 3 bases, and 8 bases lay in between. The germline V gene has CDR1 KGHDR and CDR2 SFDVKD. The CDR3 spans 13 residues. The sequencing input was PBMCs or T cells enriched from blood (not recorded which). This receptor was obtained from a woman aged 45-60 years who had recovered from COVID-19. The chain uses TRBV24-1 and TRBJ2-7; D may be TRBD1 (6 bases). The CDR3 spells CATSDGDNYEQYF. CDR3 coding DNA: TGTGCCACCAGTGATGGGGACAACTACGAGCAGTACTTC.